This T cell receptor beta chain emerged from a study of beta chain features in type 1 diabetes. Sequencing targeted expressed TCRB transcripts, as all isolated RNA had been reverse transcribed. Clones were sequenced by immunoSEQ multiplex PCR, and TCRdb holds only the in-frame ones, with some missing. The table shows hundreds of thousands of clones, with about 14% occurring only once. The germline CDR1 and CDR2 sequences are ENHRY and SYGVKD. V lost 2 bases, J lost 4 bases, and 11 bases lay in between. The length of the CDR3 is 14 residues. This clone was seen only a few times. Its matching antigen is unknown. General study results and limits: Equally in patients and controls, shorter templates might have been favored by PCR. Among all four CD4+ subsets, Type 1 diabetes patients had TCRB CDR3s that were moderately but significantly shorter. Within patients, naive, central memory and Treg TCRB repertoires seemed more similar than within healthy donors.

This clonotype originated in a man younger than 30 with type 1 diabetes. Sequenced input: naive CD4+ T cells from blood. V usage is TRBV10-3 and J usage is TRBJ2-5; D unclear. For the CDR3, the DNA is TGTGCCATCAGTGAGCCGAGTAGTGGAGAGACCCAGTACTTC. This codes for CAISEPSSGETQYF.